The sample holds many counts of the clone carrying this T cell receptor (beta chain). Antigen specificity is unknown. Individual cDNA molecules received unique molecular identifiers in the library. TCRdb itself ran the 5' RACE reads through MiXCR, one entry per CDR3 protein. The repertoire holds around 140,000 distinct CDR3 sequences, roughly 4.1% seen once, with over 1.1% in the top ten. This sample is part of a study of human T cells and chemical hapten exposure. Study-wide context: Variation in per-sample TCR yields came mainly from small pooled library volume differences.

Regarding the study as a whole: DPC sensitization produced no change in TCRs with frequency above 1 in 1000.

Total RNA was isolated from unfractionated whole blood. Trimming at V came to 3 bases and at J to 1 base, leaving 3 bases not matched to a gene. Germline loops: CDR1 SGHRS, CDR2 YFSETQ. CDR3 length: 15 amino acids. The genes are TRBV5-1 and TRBJ2-3, with 9 bases aligning to TRBD2. This sequence originates from a female donor in good health. This CDR3 is CASSYSGGGTDTQYF. The DNA of the CDR3 is TGCGCCAGCAGCTATAGCGGGGGAGGCACAGATACGCAGTATTTT.